What follows are 17 T cell receptor beta chains derived from one specimen sequenced in a study of post-analysis software for immune sequencing data. Included in the TCR beta cDNA libraries were unique molecular identifiers. From the PCR reads, TCRdb called clonotypes with MiXCR, one entry per CDR3 protein. The data contain 600,000 to 700,000 distinct CDR3 sequences, 59% of them singletons. These TCRs are of unknown antigen specificity. Study-wide points: TRBV5-6, TRBV5-1 and TRBV20-1 belonged to a set of roughly 5 TRBV segments that were more frequent in patients than controls.

Sequencing input: blood. These receptors all stem from a girl between 2 and 10 years old with multiple sclerosis.

The rearrangement joins TRBV20-1 to TRBJ2-1, with 10 positions matching TRBD2. Trimming cost V 6 bases and J 6 bases; bases outside gene matches: 11. Germline V lookup: CDR1 DFQATT, CDR2 SNEGSKA (reference sequence). The CDR3 totals 15 residues. DNA for the CDR3: TGCAGTGCCCACGACTTGGCTAGCGGGAGCAATGAGCAGTTCTTC. This gives the protein CSAHDLASGSNEQFF.

This clonotype was observed a handful of times. CDR3 bases: TGCAGCGTCGGGACTGGGTCGTCCTACGAGCAGTACTTC. It encodes CSVGTGSSYEQYF. The chain recombines TRBV29-1 with TRBJ2-7; possibly TRBD2 for D (6 bases). Germline loops: CDR1 SQVTM, CDR2 ANQGSEA. Trimming stripped 6 bases from V and 1 base from J, with 13 bases between. CDR3 length: 13 residues.

This clonotype appeared a few times. This rearrangement joins TRBV6-6 to TRBJ2-4; D unresolved. The V end was cut by 7 bases, the J end by 2 bases, with 9 bases between. Germline CDR1 and CDR2: MNHNY and SVGAGI (reference sequence). This CDR3 region has 13 residues. CDR3 sequence (DNA): TGTGCCAGCACTGGAAATCCCAAAAACATTCAGTACTTC. It yields the protein CASTGNPKNIQYF.

This chain uses TRBV5-1 with TRBJ2-5; 8 bases are a match to TRBD1. The DNA end is a closer match to TRBJ2-7, so the J assignment may be wrong. CDR1 is SGHRS, CDR2 YFSETQ, per germline. The CDR3 is 14 amino acids. The CDR3 loop reads CASSVGQGTNEQYF. CDR3 coding DNA: TGCGCCAGCAGCGTAGGACAGGGTACCAACGAGCAGTACTTC.

This chain joins TRBV3-1 and TRBJ2-5; 9 bases line up with TRBD2. This CDR3 has 15 amino acids. Germline loops: CDR1 LGHDT, CDR2 YNNKEL (reference sequence). With 7 bases clipped from V and 1 base from J, the junction kept 7 bases outside the gene matches. CDR3 in amino acids: CASINAGLAQETQYF. CDR3 nucleotides: TGTGCCAGCATAAACGCGGGACTAGCCCAAGAGACCCAGTACTTC.

The V call is TRBV5-1, the J call TRBJ2-5; D possibly uses TRBD1 or TRBD2 (6 bases each). This CDR3 has 16 residues. In germline, CDR1 is SGHRS, CDR2 YFSETQ. The V end lost 1 base, the J end lost 11 bases, and 24 bases lay between the germline ends. Here the CDR3 DNA reads TGCGCCAGCAGCTTGCGGGGGCTAGGTGGCCCCAATGAGCAGTACTTC. Protein: CASSLRGLGGPNEQYF.

The gene calls are TRBV5-1 and TRBJ2-3; the match to TRBD2 covers 12 bases. The CDR3 length is 16 residues. Germline values: CDR1 SGHRS, CDR2 YFSETQ. Trimming at V came to 4 bases and at J to 4 bases, leaving 7 bases not matched to a gene. For the CDR3, the DNA is TGCGCCAGCAGCCCGGAACTAGCGGGAGGCTCAGATACGCAGTATTTT. Amino acid sequence: CASSPELAGGSDTQYF. Complete variable domain (other parts from reference TRBV5-1 and TRBJ2-3): KAGVTQTPRYLIKTRGQQVTLSCSPISGHRSVSWYQQTPGQGLQFLFEYFSETQRNKGNFPGRFSGRQFSNSRSEMNVSTLELGDSALYLCASSPELAGGSDTQYFGPGTRLTVL.

This clonotype was detected only a few times. The chain's CDR3 is CASSTSGETDTQYF. The CDR3 DNA follows: TGTGCCAGCAGTACTAGCGGGGAAACAGATACGCAGTATTTT. V gene TRBV12-3 or TRBV12-4 combines with J gene TRBJ2-3; 10 positions match TRBD2. The CDR3 length is 14 residues. V lost 5 bases, J lost 3 bases, and 2 bases stayed unmatched.

This clonotype was recorded a few times. The CDR3, as DNA: TGTGCCAGCAGCCAACGCGCCGGACCAGGTATTTGGAATGAGCAGTTCTTC. This translates into CASSQRAGPGIWNEQFF. This chain links TRBV7-8 with TRBJ2-1; D remains unclear. V dropped 5 bases and J dropped 7 bases, with 24 bases sitting between them. The CDR3 is 17 residues long. Per the germline V gene, CDR1 is SGHVS and CDR2 is FQNEAQ.

This rearrangement joins TRBV12-3 or TRBV12-4 to TRBJ2-1; 9 nucleotides line up with TRBD2. This CDR3 has 19 amino acids. The V segment lost 7 bases and the J segment 0 bases; nucleotides outside the gene matches: 16. The CDR3 nucleotides read TGTGCCAGCAACCAAAGGTCTAGCGGGGAACAGAGCTCCTACAATGAGCAGTTCTTC. It codes for CASNQRSSGEQSSYNEQFF.

This clonotype appeared a few times. The V call is TRBV6-5, the J call TRBJ2-3; D is unresolved. Germline loops: CDR1 MNHEY, CDR2 SVGAGI. The V end was cut by 2 bases, the J end by 6 bases, with 9 bases between. The CDR3 has 13 amino acids. CDR3 amino acids: CASSYGPEDTQYF. The DNA of the CDR3 is TGTGCCAGCAGTTACGGTCCAGAGGATACGCAGTATTTT.

V gene TRBV6-2 or TRBV6-3 combines with J gene TRBJ1-2; D gene unclear. CDR3 size: 14 residues. Germline values: CDR1 MNHEY, CDR2 SVGEGT. Trimming stripped 3 bases from V and 1 base from J, with 9 bases between. The CDR3 loop reads CASSYAADNYGYTF. DNA of the CDR3: TGTGCCAGCAGTTATGCGGCAGATAACTATGGCTACACCTTC.

In its sample, this clonotype was seen a few times. This rearrangement joins TRBV4-1 to TRBJ1-5; D uncertain. This CDR3 spans 14 amino acids. Germline V gives CDR1 MGHRA, CDR2 YSYEKL. V shed 0 bases and J shed 4 bases, with 7 bases lying between them. Here the CDR3 DNA reads TGCGCCAGCAGCCAAGATATAACGAATCAGCCCCAGCATTTT. This codes for CASSQDITNQPQHF.

The CDR3: CASRTGQGARDTQYF. The CDR3 coding sequence is TGTGCCAGCAGAACGGGACAGGGGGCAAGAGATACGCAGTATTTT. The J gene is TRBJ2-3, the V gene TRBV11-2, with 12 positions matching TRBD1. Losses at the gene ends were 6 bases for V and 5 bases for J; bases not matched to a gene: 6. The CDR3 spans 15 residues. Germline V gives CDR1 SGHAT, CDR2 FQNNGV.

V usage is TRBV11-2 and J usage is TRBJ1-4, with D hard to call. V lost 5 bases and J 0 bases, leaving 7 bases between the germline ends. The V gene's germline CDR1 is SGHAT and CDR2 FQNNGV. CDR3 length: 14 residues. CDR3 sequence (DNA): TGTGCCAGCAGCCCACAGACAACTAATGAAAAACTGTTTTTT. Translation: CASSPQTTNEKLFF.

This rearrangement joins TRBV3-1 to TRBJ2-5; D might be TRBD1 or TRBD2, each matching 5 bases. Germline assignment: CDR1 LGHDT and CDR2 YNNKEL (reference sequence). Trimming took off 0 bases at V and 2 bases at J, with 13 bases between the two ends. The CDR3 extends over 16 amino acids. CDR3 in amino acids: CASSQERGRPQETQYF. The CDR3 coding sequence is TGTGCCAGCAGCCAAGAGAGGGGCAGGCCACAAGAGACCCAGTACTTC.

This rearrangement joins TRBV20-1 to TRBJ2-1, with D maybe TRBD1 (5 bases). Trimming took off 1 base at V and 5 bases at J, with 18 bases between the two ends. The CDR3 length is 16 residues. Germline values: CDR1 DFQATT, CDR2 SNEGSKA (reference sequence). The CDR3 DNA follows: TGCAGTGCTAGAGTACAGGCGCAGAGATCCCACAATGAGCAGTTCTTC. Translation gives CSARVQAQRSHNEQFF.